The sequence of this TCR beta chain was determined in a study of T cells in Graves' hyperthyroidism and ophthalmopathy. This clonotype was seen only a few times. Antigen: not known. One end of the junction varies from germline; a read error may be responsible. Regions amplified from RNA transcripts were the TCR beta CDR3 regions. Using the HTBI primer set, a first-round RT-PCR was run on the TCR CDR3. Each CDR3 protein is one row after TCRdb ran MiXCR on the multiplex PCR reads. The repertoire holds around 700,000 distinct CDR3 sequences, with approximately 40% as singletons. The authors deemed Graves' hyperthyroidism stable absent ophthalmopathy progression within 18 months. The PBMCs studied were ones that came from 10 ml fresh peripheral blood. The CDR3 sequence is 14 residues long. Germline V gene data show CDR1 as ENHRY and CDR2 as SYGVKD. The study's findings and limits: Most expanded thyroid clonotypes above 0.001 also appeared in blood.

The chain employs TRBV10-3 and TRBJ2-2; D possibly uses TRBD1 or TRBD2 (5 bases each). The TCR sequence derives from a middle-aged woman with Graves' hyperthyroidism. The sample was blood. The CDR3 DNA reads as TGTGCCAGCAGTCGTACCGGGACGACCGGGGAGCTGTTTTTT. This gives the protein CASSRTGTTGELFF.